Sequencing of this T cell receptor (beta chain) was carried out in a study of molecular identifiers for immune sequencing clone quantification. Study summary: Four of five splits of RNA from approximately 20,000 or 100,000 naive CD8 cells were sequenced in replicates. Study conclusions and caveats: Spiked Jurkat TCR RNA from one cell was reportedly detectable among over 800,000 naive cells. The share of molecules held by clones above 20 RNA copies was over 97% in effector cells and under 1% in naive cells.

The trim removed 2 bases at V and 10 bases at J, leaving 4 bases unmatched. Looked up from germline, CDR1 is MDHEN and CDR2 is SYDVKM. The CDR3 spans 14 residues. TCRdb reanalysed the PCR reads using MiXCR and keeps one entry per CDR3 protein. Among around 480,000 distinct CDR3 sequences listed, around 23% were seen once. Source material for naive CD8 libraries was roughly 20,000 to 1,100,000 sorted cells, with 10%, 30% or 50% RNA. This clonotype was observed at least ten times. The antigen is undetermined. This chain links TRBV28 with TRBJ1-4; TRBD1 matches at 10 bases. The sequencing input was naive CD8+ T cells from blood, with Jurkat cell RNA spiked in. As for subset: FACS-sorted CD8+CD4-CCR7+CD45RA+ naive T cells. This sequence was found in a human donor in good health. Some libraries in this study had Jurkat cell RNA spiked in. CDR3 nucleotide sequence: TGTGCCAGCAGTTTAGGGACAGGGGATGGAAAACTGTTTTTT. It encodes CASSLGTGDGKLFF.